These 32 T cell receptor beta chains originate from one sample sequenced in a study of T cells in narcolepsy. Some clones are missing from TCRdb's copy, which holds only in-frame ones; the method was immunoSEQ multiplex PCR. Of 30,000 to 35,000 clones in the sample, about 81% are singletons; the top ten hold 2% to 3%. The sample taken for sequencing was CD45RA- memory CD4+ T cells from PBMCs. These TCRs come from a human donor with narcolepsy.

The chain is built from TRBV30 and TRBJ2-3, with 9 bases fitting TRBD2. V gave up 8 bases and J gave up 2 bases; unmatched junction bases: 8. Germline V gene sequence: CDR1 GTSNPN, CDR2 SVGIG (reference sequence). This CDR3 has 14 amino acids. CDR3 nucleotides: TGTGCCCTGGGCCCGGGACTAGCCACAGATACGCAGTATTTT. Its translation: CALGPGLATDTQYF. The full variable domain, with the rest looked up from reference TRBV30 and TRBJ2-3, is SQTIHQWPATLVQPVGSPLSLECTVEGTSNPNLYWYRQAAGRGLQLLFYSVGIGQISSEVPQNLSASRPQDRQFILSSKKLLLSDSGFYLCALGPGLATDTQYFGPGTRLTVL.

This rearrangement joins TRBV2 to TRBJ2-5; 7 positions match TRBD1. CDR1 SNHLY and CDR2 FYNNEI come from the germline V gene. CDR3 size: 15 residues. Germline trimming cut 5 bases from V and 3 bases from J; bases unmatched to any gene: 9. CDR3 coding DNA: TGTGCCAGCAGTAGACAGGGTATTGGCGAAGAGACCCAGTACTTC. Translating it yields CASSRQGIGEETQYF.

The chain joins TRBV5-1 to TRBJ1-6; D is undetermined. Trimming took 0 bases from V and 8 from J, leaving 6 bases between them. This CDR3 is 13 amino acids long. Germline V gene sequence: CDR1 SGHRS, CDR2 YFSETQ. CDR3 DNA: TGCGCCAGCAGCTTGGACCGGGATTCACCCCTCCACTTT. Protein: CASSLDRDSPLHF. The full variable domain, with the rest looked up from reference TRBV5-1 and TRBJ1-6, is KAGVTQTPRYLIKTRGQQVTLSCSPISGHRSVSWYQQTPGQGLQFLFEYFSETQRNKGNFPGRFSGRQFSNSRSEMNVSTLELGDSALYLCASSLDRDSPLHFGNGTRLTVT.

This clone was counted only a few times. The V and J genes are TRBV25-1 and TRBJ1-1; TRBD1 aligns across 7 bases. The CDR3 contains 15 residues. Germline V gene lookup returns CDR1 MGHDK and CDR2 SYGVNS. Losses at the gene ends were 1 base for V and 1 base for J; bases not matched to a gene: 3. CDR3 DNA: TGTGCCAGCAGTGAATGGGACAGCAGGAACACTGAAGCTTTCTTT. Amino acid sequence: CASSEWDSRNTEAFF.

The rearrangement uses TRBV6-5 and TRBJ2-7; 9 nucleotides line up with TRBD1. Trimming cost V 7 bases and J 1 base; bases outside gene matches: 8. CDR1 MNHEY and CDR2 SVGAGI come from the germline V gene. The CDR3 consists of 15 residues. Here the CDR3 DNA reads TGTGCCAGCACTGGGACCGGGACAGGGTCCTACGAGCAGTACTTC. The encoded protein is CASTGTGTGSYEQYF.

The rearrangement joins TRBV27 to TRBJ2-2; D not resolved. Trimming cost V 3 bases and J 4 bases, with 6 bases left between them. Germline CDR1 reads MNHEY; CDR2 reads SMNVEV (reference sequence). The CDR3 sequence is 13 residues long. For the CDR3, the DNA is TGTGCCAGCAGTTTTGGGGTCACCGGGGAGCTGTTTTTT. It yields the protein CASSFGVTGELFF.

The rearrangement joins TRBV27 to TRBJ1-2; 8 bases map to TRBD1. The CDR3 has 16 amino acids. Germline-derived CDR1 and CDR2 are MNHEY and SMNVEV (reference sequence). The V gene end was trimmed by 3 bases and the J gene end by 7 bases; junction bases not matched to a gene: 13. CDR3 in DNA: TGTGCCAGCAGTTTGGGAGTAGGATCAGGGGGCAGTGGCTACACCTTC. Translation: CASSLGVGSGGSGYTF.

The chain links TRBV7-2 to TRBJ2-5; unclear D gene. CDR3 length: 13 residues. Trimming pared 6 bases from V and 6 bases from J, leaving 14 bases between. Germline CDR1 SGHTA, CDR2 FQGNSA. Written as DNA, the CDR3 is TGTGCCAGCAGACAAGCCCAGGAGCAGACCCAGTACTTC. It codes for CASRQAQEQTQYF.

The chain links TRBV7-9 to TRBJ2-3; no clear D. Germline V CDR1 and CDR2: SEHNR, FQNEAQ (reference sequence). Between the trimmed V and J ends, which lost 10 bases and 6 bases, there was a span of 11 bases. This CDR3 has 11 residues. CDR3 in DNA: TGTGCCACCGGAAGGATTGATACGCAGTATTTT. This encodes CATGRIDTQYF.

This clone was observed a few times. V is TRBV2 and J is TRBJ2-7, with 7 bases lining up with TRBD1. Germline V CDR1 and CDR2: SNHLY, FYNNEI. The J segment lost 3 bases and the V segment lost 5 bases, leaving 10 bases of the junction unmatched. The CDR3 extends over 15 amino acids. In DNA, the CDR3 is TGTGCCAGCAGTATACGGACGGGACAGAGCTACGAGCAGTACTTC. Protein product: CASSIRTGQSYEQYF.

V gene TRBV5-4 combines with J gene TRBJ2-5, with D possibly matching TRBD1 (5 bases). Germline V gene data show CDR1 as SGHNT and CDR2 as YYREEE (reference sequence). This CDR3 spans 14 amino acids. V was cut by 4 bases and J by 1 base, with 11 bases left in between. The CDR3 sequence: CASSVDSFQETQYF. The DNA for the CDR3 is TGTGCCAGCAGCGTTGACAGTTTCCAAGAGACCCAGTACTTC.

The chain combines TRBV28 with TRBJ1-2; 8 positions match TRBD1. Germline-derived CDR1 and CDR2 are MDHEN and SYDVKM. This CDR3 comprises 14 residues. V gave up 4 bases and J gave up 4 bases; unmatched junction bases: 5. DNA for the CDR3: TGTGCCAGCAGTTCTACCGGGACAGGCTATGGCTACACCTTC. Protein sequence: CASSSTGTGYGYTF.

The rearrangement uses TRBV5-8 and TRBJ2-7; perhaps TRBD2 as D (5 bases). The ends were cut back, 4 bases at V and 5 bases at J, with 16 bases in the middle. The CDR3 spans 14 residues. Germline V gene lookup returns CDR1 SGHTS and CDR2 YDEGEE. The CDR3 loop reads CASSALRGSDEQYF. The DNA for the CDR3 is TGTGCCAGCAGCGCTTTAAGAGGGAGCGACGAGCAGTACTTC.

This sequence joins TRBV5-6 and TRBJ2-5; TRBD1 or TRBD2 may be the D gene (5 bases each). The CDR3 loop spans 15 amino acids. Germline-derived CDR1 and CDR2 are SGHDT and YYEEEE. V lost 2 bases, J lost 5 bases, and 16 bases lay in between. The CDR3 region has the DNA TGTGCCAGCAGCTTCGGGCAGGGTAGGAGGGAGACCCAGTACTTC. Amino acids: CASSFGQGRRETQYF.

CDR3: CASSRNGRQETQYF. The DNA of the CDR3 is TGCGCCAGCAGCCGCAACGGGCGGCAAGAGACCCAGTACTTC. V and J are TRBV5-1 and TRBJ2-5, with D unclear. Germline V gene lookup returns CDR1 SGHRS and CDR2 YFSETQ. The CDR3 covers 14 residues. The V and J ends lost 4 bases and 2 bases respectively, with 12 bases between them.

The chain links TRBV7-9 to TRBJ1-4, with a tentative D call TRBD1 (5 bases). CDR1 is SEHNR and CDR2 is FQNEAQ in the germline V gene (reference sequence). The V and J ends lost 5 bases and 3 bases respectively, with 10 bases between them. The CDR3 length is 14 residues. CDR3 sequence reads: CASSARGPNEKLFF. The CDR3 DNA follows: TGTGCCAGCAGCGCCCGGGGACCTAATGAAAAACTGTTTTTT.

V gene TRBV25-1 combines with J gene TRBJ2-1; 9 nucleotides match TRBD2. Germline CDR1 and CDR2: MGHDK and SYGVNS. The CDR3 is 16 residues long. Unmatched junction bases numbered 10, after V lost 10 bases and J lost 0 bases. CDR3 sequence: CATRVAGEGSYNEQFF. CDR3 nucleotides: TGTGCCACCCGAGTAGCGGGAGAGGGCTCCTACAATGAGCAGTTCTTC.

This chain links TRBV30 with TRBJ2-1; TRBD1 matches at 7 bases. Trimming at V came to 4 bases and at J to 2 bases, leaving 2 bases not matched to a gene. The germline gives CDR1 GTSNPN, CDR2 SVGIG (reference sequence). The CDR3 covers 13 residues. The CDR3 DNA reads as TGTGCCTGGAACAGGGGAACCTACAATGAGCAGTTCTTC. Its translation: CAWNRGTYNEQFF.

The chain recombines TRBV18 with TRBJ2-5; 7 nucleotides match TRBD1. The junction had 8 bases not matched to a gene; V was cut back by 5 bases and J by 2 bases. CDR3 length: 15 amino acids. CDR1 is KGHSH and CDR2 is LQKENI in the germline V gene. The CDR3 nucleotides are TGTGCCAGCTCATCACAGTCGACAGGGCAAGAGACCCAGTACTTC. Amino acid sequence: CASSSQSTGQETQYF.

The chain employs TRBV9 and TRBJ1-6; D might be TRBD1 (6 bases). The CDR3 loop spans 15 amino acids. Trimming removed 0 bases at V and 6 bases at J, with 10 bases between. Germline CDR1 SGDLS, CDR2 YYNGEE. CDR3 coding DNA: TGTGCCAGCAGCGTAGAGGGGGGTAGTAATTCACCCCTCCACTTT. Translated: CASSVEGGSNSPLHF.

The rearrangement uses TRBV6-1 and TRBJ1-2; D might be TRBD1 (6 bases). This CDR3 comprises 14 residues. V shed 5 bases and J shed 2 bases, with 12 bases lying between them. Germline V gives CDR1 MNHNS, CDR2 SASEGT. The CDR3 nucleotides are TGTGCCAGCAGTCTCCTGGGGACAAACTATGGCTACACCTTC. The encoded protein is CASSLLGTNYGYTF.

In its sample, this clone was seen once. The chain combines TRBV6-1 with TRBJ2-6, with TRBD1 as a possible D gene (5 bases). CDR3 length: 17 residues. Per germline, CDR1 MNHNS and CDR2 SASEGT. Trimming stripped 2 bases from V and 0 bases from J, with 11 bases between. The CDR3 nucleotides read TGTGCCAGCAGTGAACAGACAGTGAGCTCTGGGGCCAACGTCCTGACTTTC. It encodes CASSEQTVSSGANVLTF.

The CDR3: CASSVDGGTDTQYF. CDR3 bases: TGTGCCAGCAGCGTAGACGGGGGCACAGATACGCAGTATTTT. J is TRBJ2-3 and V is TRBV9; TRBD2 is a possible D gene (5 bases). CDR1 SGDLS and CDR2 YYNGEE come from the germline V gene. Trimming stripped 0 bases from V and 1 base from J, with 6 bases between. This CDR3 has 14 amino acids.

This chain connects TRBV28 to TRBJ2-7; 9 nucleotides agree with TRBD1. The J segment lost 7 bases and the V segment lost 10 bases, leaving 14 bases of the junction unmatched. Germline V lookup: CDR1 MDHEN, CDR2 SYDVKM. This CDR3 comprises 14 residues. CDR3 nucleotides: TGTGCCACCAGCCGGGACAGGGCGGTGGGGGAGCAGTACTTC. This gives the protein CATSRDRAVGEQYF.

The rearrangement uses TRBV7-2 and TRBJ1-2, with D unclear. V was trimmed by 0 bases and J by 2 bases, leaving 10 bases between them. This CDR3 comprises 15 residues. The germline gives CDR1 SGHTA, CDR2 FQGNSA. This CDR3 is CASSLAYSQNYGYTF. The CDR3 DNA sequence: TGTGCCAGCAGCTTAGCCTACAGCCAGAACTATGGCTACACCTTC.

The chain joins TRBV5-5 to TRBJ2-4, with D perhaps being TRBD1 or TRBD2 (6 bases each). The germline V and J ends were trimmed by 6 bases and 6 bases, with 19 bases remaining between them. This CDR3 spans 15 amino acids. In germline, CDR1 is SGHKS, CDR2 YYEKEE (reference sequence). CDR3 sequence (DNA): TGTGCCAGCACCAGCCCGGACGGGGGCCGAAACATTCAGTACTTC. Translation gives CASTSPDGGRNIQYF.

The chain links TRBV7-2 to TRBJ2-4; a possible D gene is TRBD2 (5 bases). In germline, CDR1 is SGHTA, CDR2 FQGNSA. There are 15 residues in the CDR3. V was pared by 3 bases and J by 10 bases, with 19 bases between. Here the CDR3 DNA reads TGTGCCAGCAGCTTGGAGGATCACCCTAACCGGATTCAGTACTTC. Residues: CASSLEDHPNRIQYF.

The DNA of the CDR3 is TGCGCCAGCAGCTTCGCCGGCTTTGAGGGTGGCTACACCTTC. Encoded protein: CASSFAGFEGGYTF. This rearrangement joins TRBV5-1 to TRBJ1-2; D gene uncertain. V was pared by 2 bases and J by 7 bases, with 15 bases between. The germline V gene has CDR1 SGHRS and CDR2 YFSETQ. The CDR3 consists of 14 residues.

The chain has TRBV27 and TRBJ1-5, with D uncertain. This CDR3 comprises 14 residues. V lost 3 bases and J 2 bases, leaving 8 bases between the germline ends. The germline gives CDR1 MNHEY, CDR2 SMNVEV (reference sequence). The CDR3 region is CASSFRQGNQPQHF. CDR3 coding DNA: TGTGCCAGCAGTTTCCGGCAGGGCAATCAGCCCCAGCATTTT.

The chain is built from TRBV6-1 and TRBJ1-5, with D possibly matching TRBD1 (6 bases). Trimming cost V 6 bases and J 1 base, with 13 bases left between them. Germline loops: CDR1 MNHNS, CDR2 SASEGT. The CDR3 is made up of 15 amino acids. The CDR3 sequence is CASSPTDSSNQPQHF. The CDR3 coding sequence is TGTGCCAGCAGCCCCACGGACAGCAGCAATCAGCCCCAGCATTTT.

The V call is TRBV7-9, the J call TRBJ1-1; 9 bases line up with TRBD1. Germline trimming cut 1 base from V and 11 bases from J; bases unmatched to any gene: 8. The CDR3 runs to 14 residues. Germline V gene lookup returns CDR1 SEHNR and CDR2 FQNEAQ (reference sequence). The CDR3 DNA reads TGTGCCAGCAGCTTAGGGACAGGGGAAATGCGGGCTTTCTTT. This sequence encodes CASSLGTGEMRAFF.

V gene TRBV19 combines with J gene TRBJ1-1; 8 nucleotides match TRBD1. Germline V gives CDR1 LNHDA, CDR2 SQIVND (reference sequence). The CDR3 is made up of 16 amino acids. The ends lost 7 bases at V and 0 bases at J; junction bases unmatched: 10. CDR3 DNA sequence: TGTGCCAGTATATCAGGGGGCAAAGGGATGAACACTGAAGCTTTCTTT. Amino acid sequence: CASISGGKGMNTEAFF.